This T cell receptor (beta chain) was obtained from a study of beta chain features in type 1 diabetes. General study results and limits: TCRB CDR3 length was moderately but significantly reduced in all four CD4+ subsets of Type 1 diabetes patients.

Reverse transcribing all isolated RNA meant expressed TCRB transcripts were sequenced. The method was immunoSEQ multiplex PCR; TCRdb's version includes in-frame clones alone and lacks a portion of them. Of approximately 84,000 clones detected, about 32% appear once; the ten largest clones hold over 0.4%. Comments on this clone: The antigen is not known.

The TCR comes from a young woman in good health. The sample consisted of stem cell memory CD4+ T cells from blood.

The CDR3 region has the DNA TGTGCCAGCAGCTTAACGACTAGCAGCCGCGAGCAGTACTTC. It translates to CASSLTTSSREQYF. The V gene is TRBV7-3, the J gene TRBJ2-7; TRBD2 matches 7 bases. CDR3 length equals 14 residues. Germline-derived CDR1 and CDR2 are SGHTA and FQGTGA. Unmatched junction bases numbered 5, after V lost 0 bases and J lost 6 bases.